Only a few counts were recorded for the clone carrying this T cell receptor (beta chain). Its target is not known. Researchers prepared the TCRbeta library using unique molecular identifiers, the study reports. One entry per CDR3 protein, called by TCRdb with MiXCR from the PCR reads. The sample holds approximately 630,000 distinct CDR3 sequences, around 13% seen once. The data stem from a study of T-cell reconstitution after alpha-beta-depleted transplantation in children. General study results and limits: Diversity and T-cell counts at one year after transplant derived mostly from new T cells.

Germline-derived CDR1 and CDR2 are SQVTM and ANQGSEA. V dropped 7 bases and J dropped 0; count of bases not matched to a gene: 5. The CDR3 has 14 amino acids. Here the sequenced sample was PBMCs, taken before TCRalphabeta/CD19-depleted stem cell transplant. This chain uses TRBV29-1 with TRBJ2-3; 9 bases are shared with TRBD2. This sequence originates from a girl aged 2-10 years with congenital amegakaryocytic thrombocytopenia, due to receive a stem cell transplant. CDR3 coding DNA: TGCAGCGGAACCGGGACTAGCAGCACAGATACGCAGTATTTT. The encoded protein is CSGTGTSSTDTQYF.